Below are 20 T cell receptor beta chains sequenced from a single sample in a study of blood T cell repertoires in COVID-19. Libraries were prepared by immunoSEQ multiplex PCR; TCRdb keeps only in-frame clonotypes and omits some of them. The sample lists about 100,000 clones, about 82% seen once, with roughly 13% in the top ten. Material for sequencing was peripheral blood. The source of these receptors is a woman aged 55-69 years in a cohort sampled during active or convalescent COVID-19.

CDR3 nucleotide sequence: TGTGCCAGCAGCTTAGTCAGGGGGAGCACTGAAGCTTTCTTT. Protein product: CASSLVRGSTEAFF. V usage is TRBV7-8 and J usage is TRBJ1-1; 7 bases fit TRBD1. Per the germline V gene, CDR1 is SGHVS and CDR2 is FQNEAQ. This CDR3 spans 14 amino acids. The V and J ends lost 1 base and 4 bases, in that order; junction bases with no gene match: 3.

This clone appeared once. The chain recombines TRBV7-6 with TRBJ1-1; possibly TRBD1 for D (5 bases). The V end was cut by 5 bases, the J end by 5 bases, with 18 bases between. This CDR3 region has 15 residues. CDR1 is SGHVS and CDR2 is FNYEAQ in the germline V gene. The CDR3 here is CASSSPWGGRTEAFF. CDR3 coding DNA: TGTGCCAGCAGCAGCCCGTGGGGGGGAAGAACTGAAGCTTTCTTT.

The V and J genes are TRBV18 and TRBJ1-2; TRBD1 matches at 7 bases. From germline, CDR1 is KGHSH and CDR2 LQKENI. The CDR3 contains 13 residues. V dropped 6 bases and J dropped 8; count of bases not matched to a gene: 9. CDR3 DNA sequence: TGTGCCAGCTCTCCCGACCACAGGGGAGGCTACACCTTC. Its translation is CASSPDHRGGYTF.

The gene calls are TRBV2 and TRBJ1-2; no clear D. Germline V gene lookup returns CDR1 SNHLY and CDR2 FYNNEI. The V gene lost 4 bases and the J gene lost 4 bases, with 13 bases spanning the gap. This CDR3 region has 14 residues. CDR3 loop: CASSGSPFSYGYTF. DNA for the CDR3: TGTGCCAGCAGTGGGTCCCCCTTTAGCTATGGCTACACCTTC.

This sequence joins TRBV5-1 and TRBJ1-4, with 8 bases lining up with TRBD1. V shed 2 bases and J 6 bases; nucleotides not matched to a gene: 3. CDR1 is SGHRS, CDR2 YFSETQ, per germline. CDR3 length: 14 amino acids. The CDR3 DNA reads TGCGCCAGCAGCTTAAGGACAGGGTATGAAAAACTGTTTTTT. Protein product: CASSLRTGYEKLFF.

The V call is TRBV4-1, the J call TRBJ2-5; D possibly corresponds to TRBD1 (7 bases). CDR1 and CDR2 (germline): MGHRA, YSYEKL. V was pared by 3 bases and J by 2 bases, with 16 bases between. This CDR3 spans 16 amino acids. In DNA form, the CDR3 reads TGCGCCAGCAGCCACCGGACAGGAGGGGATCAAGAGACCCAGTACTTC. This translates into CASSHRTGGDQETQYF.

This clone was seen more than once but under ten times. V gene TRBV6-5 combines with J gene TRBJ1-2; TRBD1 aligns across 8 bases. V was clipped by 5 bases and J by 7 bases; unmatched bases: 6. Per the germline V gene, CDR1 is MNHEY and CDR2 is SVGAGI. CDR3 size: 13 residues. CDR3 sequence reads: CASSTETGGGYTF. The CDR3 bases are TGTGCCAGCAGTACCGAAACAGGGGGTGGCTACACCTTC.

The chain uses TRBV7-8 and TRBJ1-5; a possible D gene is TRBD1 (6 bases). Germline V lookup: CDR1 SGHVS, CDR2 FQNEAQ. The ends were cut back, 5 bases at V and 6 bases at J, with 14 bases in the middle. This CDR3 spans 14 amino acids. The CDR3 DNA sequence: TGTGCCAGCAGCCGAGGGGGGACATTTCAGCCCCAGCATTTT. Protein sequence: CASSRGGTFQPQHF.

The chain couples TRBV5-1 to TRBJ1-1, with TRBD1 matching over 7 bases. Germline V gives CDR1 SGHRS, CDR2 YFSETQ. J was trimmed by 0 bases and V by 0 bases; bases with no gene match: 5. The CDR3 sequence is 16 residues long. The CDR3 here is CASSLVPTGMNTEAFF. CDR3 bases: TGCGCCAGCAGCTTGGTACCGACAGGGATGAACACTGAAGCTTTCTTT.

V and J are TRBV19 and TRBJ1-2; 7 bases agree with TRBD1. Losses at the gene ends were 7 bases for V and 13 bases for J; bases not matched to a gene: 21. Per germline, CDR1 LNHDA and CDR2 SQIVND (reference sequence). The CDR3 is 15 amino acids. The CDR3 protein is CASTRGGGPRYGCTF. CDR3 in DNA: TGTGCCAGTACTCGAGGGGGCGGGCCCCGCTATGGATGCACCTTC.

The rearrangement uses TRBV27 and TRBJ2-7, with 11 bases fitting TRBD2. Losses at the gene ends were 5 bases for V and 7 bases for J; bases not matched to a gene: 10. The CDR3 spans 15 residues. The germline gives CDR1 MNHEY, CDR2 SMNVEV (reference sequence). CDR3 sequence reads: CASSLRLAGISEQYF. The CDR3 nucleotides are TGTGCCAGCAGTCTGAGACTAGCGGGAATCAGTGAGCAGTACTTC.

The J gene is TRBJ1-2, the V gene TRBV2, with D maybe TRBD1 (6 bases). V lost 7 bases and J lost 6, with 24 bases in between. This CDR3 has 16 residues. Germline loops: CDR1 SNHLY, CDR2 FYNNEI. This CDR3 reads CASTPDGGAIRNGYTF. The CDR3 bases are TGTGCCAGCACCCCGGATGGGGGGGCTATAAGGAATGGCTACACCTTC.

The CDR3 DNA follows: TGTGCCAGCAGCTTAGCGGGACAGTATGGCTACACCTTC. Protein sequence: CASSLAGQYGYTF. The chain combines TRBV7-9 with TRBJ1-2; 7 bases agree with TRBD1. V gave up 0 bases and J gave up 5 bases; unmatched junction bases: 0. The CDR3 length is 13 residues. CDR1 is SEHNR, CDR2 FQNEAQ, per germline (reference sequence).

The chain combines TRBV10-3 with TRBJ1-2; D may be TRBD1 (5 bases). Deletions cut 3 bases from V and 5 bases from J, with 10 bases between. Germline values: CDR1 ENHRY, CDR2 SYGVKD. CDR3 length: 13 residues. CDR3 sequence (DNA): TGTGCCATCAGTGAAAACCGGGGGTATGGCTACACCTTC. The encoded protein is CAISENRGYGYTF.

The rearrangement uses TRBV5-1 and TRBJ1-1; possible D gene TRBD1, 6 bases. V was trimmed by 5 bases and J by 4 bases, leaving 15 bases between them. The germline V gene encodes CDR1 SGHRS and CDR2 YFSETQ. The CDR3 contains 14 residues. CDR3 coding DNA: TGCGCCAGCAGGGTGGACAGCCCAGGCACTGAAGCTTTCTTT. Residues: CASRVDSPGTEAFF.

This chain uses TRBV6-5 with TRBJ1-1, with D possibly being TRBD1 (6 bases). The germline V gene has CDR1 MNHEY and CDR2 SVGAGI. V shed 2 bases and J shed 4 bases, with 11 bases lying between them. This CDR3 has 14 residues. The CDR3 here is CASSYPGAGTEAFF. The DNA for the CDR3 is TGTGCCAGCAGTTACCCAGGGGCCGGCACTGAAGCTTTCTTT.

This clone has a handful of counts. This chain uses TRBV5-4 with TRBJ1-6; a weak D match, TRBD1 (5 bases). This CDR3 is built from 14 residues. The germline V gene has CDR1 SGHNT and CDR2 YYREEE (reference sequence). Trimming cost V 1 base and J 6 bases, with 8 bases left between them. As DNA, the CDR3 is TGTGCCAGCAGCTTGCGCGACAGTAATTCACCCCTCCACTTT. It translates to CASSLRDSNSPLHF. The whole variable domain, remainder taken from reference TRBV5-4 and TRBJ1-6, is ETGVTQSPTHLIKTRGQQVTLRCSSQSGHNTVSWYQQALGQGPQFIFQYYREEENGRGNFPPRFSGLQFPNYSSELNVNALELDDSALYLCASSLRDSNSPLHFGNGTRLTVT.

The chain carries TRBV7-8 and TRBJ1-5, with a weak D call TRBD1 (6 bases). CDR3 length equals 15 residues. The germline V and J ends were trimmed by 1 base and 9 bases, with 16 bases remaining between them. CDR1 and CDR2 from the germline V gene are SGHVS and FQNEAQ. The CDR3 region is CASSLVEGGEWPQHF. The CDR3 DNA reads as TGTGCCAGCAGCTTAGTTGAAGGGGGTGAATGGCCCCAGCATTTT. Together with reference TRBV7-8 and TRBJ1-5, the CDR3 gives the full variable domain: GAGVSQSPRYKVAKRGQDVALRCDPISGHVSLFWYQQALGQGPEFLTYFQNEAQLDKSGLPSDRFFAERPEGSVSTLKIQRTQQEDSAVYLCASSLVEGGEWPQHFGDGTRLSIL.

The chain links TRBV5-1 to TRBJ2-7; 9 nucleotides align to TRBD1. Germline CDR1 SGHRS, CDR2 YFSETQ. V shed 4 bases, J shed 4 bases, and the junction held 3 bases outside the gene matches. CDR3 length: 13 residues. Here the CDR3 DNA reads TGCGCCAGCAGCCTCGGGACAGGGTACGAGCAGTACTTC. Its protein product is CASSLGTGYEQYF.

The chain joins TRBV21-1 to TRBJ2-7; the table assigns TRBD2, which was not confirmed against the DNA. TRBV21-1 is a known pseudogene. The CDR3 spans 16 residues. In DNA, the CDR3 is TGTGCCAGCAGCAAAAAGTGCCTAGCGGAAGACTACGAGCAGTACTTC. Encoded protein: CASSKKCLAEDYEQYF.